Presented here are 7 T cell receptor beta chains from one specimen sequenced in a study of beta chain features in type 1 diabetes. These receptors have no known antigen. Study results and limitations: Moderate yet significant TCRB CDR3 shortening was seen in Type 1 diabetes patients in all four CD4+ subsets.

The whole isolated RNA underwent reverse transcription, so sequencing captured expressed TCRB transcripts. Repertoires were generated with immunoSEQ multiplex PCR, while TCRdb's copy carries only in-frame clones and drops some. Among a few hundred thousand clones, around 13% were seen once, and the ten largest hold around 0.0099%. Source material: naive CD4+ T cells from blood. Receptors were obtained from a woman aged 18-29 years with type 1 diabetes.

This clone has only a few counts. The chain couples TRBV5-1 to TRBJ2-1; the match to TRBD1 covers 8 bases. Germline CDR1 and CDR2: SGHRS and YFSETQ. This CDR3 is 14 amino acids long. Trimming took 4 bases from V and 4 from J; bases not matched to a gene: 4. For the CDR3, the DNA is TGCGCCAGCAGCCTGGGACAGGAGTACAATGAGCAGTTCTTC. Translation: CASSLGQEYNEQFF.

The sample holds a few counts of this clone. The V call is TRBV29-1, the J call TRBJ2-3; D perhaps matches TRBD2 (6 bases). V was trimmed by 8 bases and J by 2 bases, leaving 11 bases between them. The CDR3 loop spans 12 amino acids. CDR1 and CDR2 (germline): SQVTM, ANQGSEA. In DNA, the CDR3 is TGCAGCAACCGGGAGAACACAGATACGCAGTATTTT. Translating gives CSNRENTDTQYF.

This sequence joins TRBV6-1 and TRBJ2-7, with 7 bases aligning to TRBD1. The germline V gene has CDR1 MNHNS and CDR2 SASEGT. The V segment lost 2 bases and the J segment 3 bases; nucleotides outside the gene matches: 1. The CDR3 totals 13 residues. CDR3 sequence (DNA): TGTGCCAGCAGTGAAAGACAGGGCTACGAGCAGTACTTC. Translating gives CASSERQGYEQYF.

This clone was observed a few times. DNA of the CDR3: TGTGCCAGCAGCAAGCCTAGCACAGATACGCAGTATTTT. It is translated as CASSKPSTDTQYF. The chain uses TRBV7-2 and TRBJ2-3; D unresolved. The CDR3 length is 13 residues. Germline CDR1 and CDR2: SGHTA and FQGNSA. Trimming took off 5 bases at V and 0 bases at J, with 6 bases between the two ends.

The chain links TRBV18 to TRBJ2-2; 7 bases fit TRBD1. J gave up 1 base and V 3 bases, and 2 bases lay outside the gene matches. The CDR3 runs to 15 residues. The germline gives CDR1 KGHSH, CDR2 LQKENI. DNA of the CDR3: TGTGCCAGCTCACCGGGGACAGAGAACACCGGGGAGCTGTTTTTT. It translates to CASSPGTENTGELFF.

The chain carries TRBV9 and TRBJ2-1; D possibly corresponds to TRBD2 (6 bases). The V gene lost 4 bases and the J gene lost 8 bases, with 16 bases spanning the gap. Germline V gene sequence: CDR1 SGDLS, CDR2 YYNGEE. CDR3 length: 14 residues. The CDR3 region has the DNA TGTGCCAGCAGCTCCGGGCTAGCGCTGGATGAGCAGTTCTTC. Translation: CASSSGLALDEQFF. Full variable domain (rest looked up from reference TRBV9 and TRBJ2-1): DSGVTQTPKHLITATGQRVTLRCSPRSGDLSVYWYQQSLDQGLQFLIQYYNGEERAKGNILERFSAQQFPDLHSELNLSSLELGDSALYFCASSSGLALDEQFFGPGTRLTVL.

This clone came up a few times. V and J are TRBV25-1 and TRBJ2-2; no definite D call. The CDR3 is made up of 13 amino acids. CDR1 is MGHDK and CDR2 is SYGVNS in the germline V gene. Trimming left V 5 bases short and J 4 bases short, with 8 bases between. The CDR3 is CASSWPLTGELFF. DNA for the CDR3: TGTGCCAGCAGTTGGCCGCTCACCGGGGAGCTGTTTTTT.